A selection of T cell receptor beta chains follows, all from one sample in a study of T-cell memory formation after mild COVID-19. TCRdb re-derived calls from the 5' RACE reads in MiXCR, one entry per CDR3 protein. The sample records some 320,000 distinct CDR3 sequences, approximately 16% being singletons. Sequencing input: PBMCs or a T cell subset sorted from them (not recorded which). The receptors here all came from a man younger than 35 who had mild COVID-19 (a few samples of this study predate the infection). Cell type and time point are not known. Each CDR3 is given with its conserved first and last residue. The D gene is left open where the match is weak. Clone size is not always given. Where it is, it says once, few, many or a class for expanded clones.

CASSLGLAGGRKLFF	TGTGCCAGCAGCTTAGGCCTAGCGGGGGGGAGGAAGCTGTTTTTT	-	TRBV7-2	TRBD2	TRBJ2-2
CASSLFKGEQYF	TGTGCCAGCAGCCTGTTTAAGGGCGAGCAGTACTTC	few	TRBV11-2	-	TRBJ2-7
CASSPGQGQLTEAFF	TGTGCCAGCAGCCCGGGACAGGGGCAGCTCACTGAAGCTTTCTTT	few	TRBV7-9	TRBD1	TRBJ1-1
CASGGTGYRNQPQHF	TGTGCTAGTGGGGGGACAGGGTATCGGAATCAGCCCCAGCATTTT	few	TRBV12-5	TRBD1	TRBJ1-5
CASSQGGSNTGELFF	TGTGCCAGCAGCCAAGGGGGCTCGAACACCGGGGAGCTGTTTTTT	many	TRBV7-6	TRBD1	TRBJ2-2
CASTGQGSEKLFF	TGTGCCAGCACCGGACAGGGAAGCGAAAAACTGTTTTTT	-	TRBV5-4	TRBD1	TRBJ1-4
CASSFPGTGKGEQYF	TGCGCCAGCAGCTTCCCCGGGACAGGGAAGGGCGAGCAGTACTTC	-	TRBV5-1	TRBD1	TRBJ2-7
CASSEYRGPQHF	TGTGCCAGCAGTGAATACAGGGGGCCCCAGCATTTT	-	TRBV25-1	-	TRBJ1-5
CASSEGHRNTIYF	TGCGCCAGCAGCGAGGGACATAGAAACACCATATATTTT	few	TRBV5-1	-	TRBJ1-3
CASSFSGWELFF	TGTGCCAGCAGTTTTTCGGGTTGGGAGCTGTTTTTT	many	TRBV12-3/TRBV12-4	-	TRBJ2-2
CASSVVGSINEQFF	TGTGCCAGCAGCGTAGTCGGCAGTATTAATGAGCAGTTCTTC	few	TRBV9	-	TRBJ2-1
CASRLGQEAYGYTF	TGTGCCAGCAGGCTGGGACAGGAAGCCTATGGCTACACCTTC	-	TRBV2	TRBD1	TRBJ1-2
CASSLAGKTQYF	TGCGCCAGCAGCTTGGCGGGGAAGACCCAGTACTTC	-	TRBV5-1	-	TRBJ2-5
CASSLIPGSTDTQYF	TGTGCCAGCAGCTTAATCCCGGGAAGCACAGATACGCAGTATTTT	-	TRBV13	-	TRBJ2-3
CASSWGPSGANVLTF	TGTGCCAGCAGTTGGGGTCCCTCTGGGGCCAACGTCCTGACTTTC	few	TRBV27	-	TRBJ2-6
CASSPFEALGAFF	TGTGCCAGCAGCCCGTTTGAAGCCCTGGGAGCTTTCTTT	-	TRBV7-2	-	TRBJ1-1
CAWSGSYEQYF	TGTGCCTGGAGTGGGTCCTACGAGCAGTACTTC	-	TRBV30	-	TRBJ2-7
CASSESHNRPYEQYF	TGTGCCAGCAGTGAATCTCATAACAGACCCTACGAGCAGTACTTC	-	TRBV6-1	-	TRBJ2-7
CASSQAGLATETQYF	TGCGCCAGCAGCCAAGCCGGGCTAGCTACAGAGACCCAGTACTTC	many	TRBV4-3	-	TRBJ2-5
CASSQDPASASNQPQHF	TGCGCCAGCAGCCAAGATCCCGCATCAGCGAGCAATCAGCCCCAGCATTTT	few	TRBV4-1	-	TRBJ1-5
CASSADRGNAGELFF	TGCGCCAGCAGCGCCGACAGGGGTAACGCCGGGGAGCTGTTTTTT	few	TRBV10-1	TRBD1	TRBJ2-2
CASSYREAGNTIYF	TGTGCCAGCAGTTACAGGGAGGCTGGAAACACCATATATTTT	few	TRBV12-3/TRBV12-4	-	TRBJ1-3
CASSYQPANGYTF	TGTGCCAGCAGTTACCAACCCGCCAATGGCTACACCTTC	few	TRBV6-6	-	TRBJ1-2
CASSVGDTAYEQYF	TGTGCCAGCAGCGTAGGGGATACGGCCTACGAGCAGTACTTC	-	TRBV9	-	TRBJ2-7
CASRLGFSRVQETQYF	TGCGCCAGCAGGTTGGGGTTTTCGCGAGTCCAAGAGACCCAGTACTTC	-	TRBV5-1	-	TRBJ2-5
CASSSTRGYTGELFF	TGTGCCAGCAGTTCCACCCGAGGATACACCGGGGAGCTGTTTTTT	many	TRBV7-8	-	TRBJ2-2
CASSLDKANEKLFF	TGCGCCAGCAGCCTGGATAAAGCTAATGAAAAACTGTTTTTT	-	TRBV5-1	-	TRBJ1-4
CASSPGNTPQETQYF	TGTGCCAGCAGCCCCGGGAACACACCTCAAGAGACCCAGTACTTC	-	TRBV7-2	-	TRBJ2-5
CASSYESNQPQHF	TGTGCCAGCAGTTACGAGTCCAATCAGCCCCAGCATTTT	few	TRBV6-2/TRBV6-3	-	TRBJ1-5
CASSGYRSYEQYF	TGTGCCAGCAGTGGGTACAGGAGCTACGAGCAGTACTTC	-	TRBV2	-	TRBJ2-7
CASSPSSNQPQHF	TGTGCCAGCTCACCGTCCTCCAATCAGCCCCAGCATTTT	-	TRBV18	-	TRBJ1-5
CASREWDSRLVGGYTF	TGTGCCAGCAGGGAATGGGACAGCCGGCTTGTTGGTGGCTACACCTTC	-	TRBV6-5	TRBD1	TRBJ1-2
CSVPDFLAGLNYGYTF	TGCAGTGTACCCGACTTTCTGGCGGGGTTAAACTATGGCTACACCTTC	-	TRBV20-1	-	TRBJ1-2
CASTDRGTGELFF	TGTGCCAGCACCGACAGGGGAACCGGGGAGCTGTTTTTT	many	TRBV7-8	TRBD1	TRBJ2-2
CASSRQGSSGGPSSYNEQFF	TGTGCCAGCAGCAGACAGGGGTCTAGCGGGGGGCCTAGCTCCTACAATGAGCAGTTCTTC	-	TRBV11-2	TRBD2	TRBJ2-1
CASSIIPGQSYEQYF	TGTGCCAGTAGTATCATCCCCGGACAATCTTACGAGCAGTACTTC	few	TRBV19	-	TRBJ2-7
CAISEGTTPVNQPQHF	TGTGCCATCAGTGAGGGGACCACCCCTGTTAATCAGCCCCAGCATTTT	few	TRBV10-3	-	TRBJ1-5
CASSFSQTGELFF	TGTGCCAGCAGCTTCTCCCAGACCGGGGAGCTGTTTTTT	-	TRBV7-9	-	TRBJ2-2
CASSRGGTGETQYF	TGTGCCAGCAGCCGTGGGGGGACCGGGGAGACCCAGTACTTC	few	TRBV7-2	-	TRBJ2-5
CASSPLGTSGGNSYNEQFF	TGTGCCAGCAGCCCATTGGGGACTAGCGGGGGGAACTCCTACAATGAGCAGTTCTTC	many	TRBV7-3	TRBD2	TRBJ2-1
CASSYTGGSLLANVLTF	TGTGCCAGCAGCTATACAGGGGGCTCATTATTGGCCAACGTCCTGACTTTC	few	TRBV7-7	TRBD1	TRBJ2-6
CASRGDVQETQYF	TGTGCCAGCAGGGGGGACGTGCAGGAGACCCAGTACTTC	once	TRBV2	-	TRBJ2-5
CASSLTGYEQYF	TGTGCCAGCAGCTTGACGGGCTACGAGCAGTACTTC	many	TRBV12-3/TRBV12-4	-	TRBJ2-7
CASRQTGYEQYF	TGTGCCAGCAGGCAGACGGGCTACGAGCAGTACTTC	-	TRBV11-2	-	TRBJ2-7
CASRAEGYSSYEQYF	TGTGCCAGCAGAGCCGAGGGCTACAGCTCCTACGAGCAGTACTTC	-	TRBV6-4	-	TRBJ2-7
CTHWRGTEAFF	TGCACCCATTGGAGGGGAACTGAAGCTTTCTTT	-	TRBV20-1	-	TRBJ1-1
CASSTRTGGFKETQYF	TGTGCCAGCAGCACCCGGACAGGGGGATTTAAAGAGACCCAGTACTTC	few	TRBV7-9	TRBD1	TRBJ2-5
CSARGDPGGQETQYF	TGCAGTGCTAGAGGCGACCCGGGGGGCCAAGAGACCCAGTACTTC	many	TRBV20-1	TRBD2	TRBJ2-5
CASSLRGGQEYEQYF	TGTGCCAGCAGCTTAAGAGGGGGGCAAGAGTACGAGCAGTACTTC	-	TRBV7-3	-	TRBJ2-7
CASSLVGRSGAFF	TGCGCCAGCAGCTTGGTTGGACGGTCAGGGGCTTTCTTT	-	TRBV5-1	-	TRBJ1-1
CASSFTTTGGDYGYTF	TGTGCCAGCAGCTTCACGACAACAGGGGGTGACTATGGCTACACCTTC	-	TRBV7-9	TRBD1	TRBJ1-2
CASSLQGGGNTEAFF	TGCGCCAGCAGCTTGCAGGGAGGGGGGAACACTGAAGCTTTCTTT	few	TRBV5-1	-	TRBJ1-1
CASSTGQGANSPLHF	TGCGCCAGCAGCACAGGACAGGGGGCGAATTCACCCCTCCACTTT	few	TRBV5-1	TRBD1	TRBJ1-6
CASRKLAGSGIRELFF	TGTGCCAGCAGAAAGCTAGCGGGGTCCGGCATCCGGGAGCTGTTTTTT	-	TRBV6-2/TRBV6-3	TRBD2	TRBJ2-2
CASSYTDLNTEAFF	TGTGCCAGCAGTTACACCGACCTGAACACTGAAGCTTTCTTT	few	TRBV6-2/TRBV6-3	-	TRBJ1-1
CASRRSTMAGDTF	TGTGCCAGTAGAAGATCCACGATGGCTGGCGACACCTTC	-	TRBV19	-	TRBJ1-2
CASSQDSHPSGANVLTF	TGCGCCAGCAGCCAAGATAGCCATCCCTCTGGGGCCAACGTCCTGACTTTC	-	TRBV4-1	-	TRBJ2-6
CASSWGQSRNTIYF	TGTGCCAGCAGCTGGGGACAGTCAAGAAACACCATATATTTT	few	TRBV7-9	TRBD1	TRBJ1-3
CASSLRGAKQPQHF	TGTGCCAGCAGTTTACGGGGGGCCAAGCAGCCCCAGCATTTT	few	TRBV12-3/TRBV12-4	-	TRBJ1-5
CAWNMHQNTEAFF	TGTGCCTGGAACATGCATCAGAACACTGAAGCTTTCTTT	-	TRBV30	-	TRBJ1-1